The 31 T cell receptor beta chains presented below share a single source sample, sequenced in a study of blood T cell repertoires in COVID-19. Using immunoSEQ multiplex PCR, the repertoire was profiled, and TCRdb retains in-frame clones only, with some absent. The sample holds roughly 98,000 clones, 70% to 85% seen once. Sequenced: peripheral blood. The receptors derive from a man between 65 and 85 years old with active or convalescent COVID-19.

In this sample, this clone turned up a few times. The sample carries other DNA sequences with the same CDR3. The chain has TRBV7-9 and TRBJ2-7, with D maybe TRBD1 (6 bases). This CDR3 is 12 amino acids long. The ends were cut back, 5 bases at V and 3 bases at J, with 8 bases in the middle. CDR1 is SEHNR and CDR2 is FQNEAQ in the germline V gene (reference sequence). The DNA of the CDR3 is TGTGCCAGCAGCCTACAGGGCTACGAGCAGTACTTC. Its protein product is CASSLQGYEQYF.

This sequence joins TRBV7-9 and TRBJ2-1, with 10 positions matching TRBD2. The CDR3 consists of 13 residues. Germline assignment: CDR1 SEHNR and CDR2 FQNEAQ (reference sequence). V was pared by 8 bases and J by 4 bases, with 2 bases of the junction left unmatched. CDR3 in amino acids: CASPSGGYNEQFF. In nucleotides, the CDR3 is TGTGCCAGCCCTAGCGGGGGATACAATGAGCAGTTCTTC.

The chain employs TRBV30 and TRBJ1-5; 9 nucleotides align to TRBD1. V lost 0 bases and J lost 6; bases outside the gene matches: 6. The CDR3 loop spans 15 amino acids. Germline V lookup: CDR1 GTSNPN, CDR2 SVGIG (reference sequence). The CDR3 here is CAWSVTGTGRQPQHF. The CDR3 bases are TGTGCCTGGAGTGTGACCGGGACAGGGCGTCAGCCCCAGCATTTT. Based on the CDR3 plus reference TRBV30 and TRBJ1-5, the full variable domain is SQTIHQWPATLVQPVGSPLSLECTVEGTSNPNLYWYRQAAGRGLQLLFYSVGIGQISSEVPQNLSASRPQDRQFILSSKKLLLSDSGFYLCAWSVTGTGRQPQHFGDGTRLSIL.

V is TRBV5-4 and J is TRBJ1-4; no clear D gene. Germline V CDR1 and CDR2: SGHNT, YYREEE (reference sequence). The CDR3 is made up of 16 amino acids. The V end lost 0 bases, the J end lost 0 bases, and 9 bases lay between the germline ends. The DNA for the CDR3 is TGTGCCAGCAGCTTGGCCACTACTGCAACTAATGAAAAACTGTTTTTT. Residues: CASSLATTATNEKLFF.

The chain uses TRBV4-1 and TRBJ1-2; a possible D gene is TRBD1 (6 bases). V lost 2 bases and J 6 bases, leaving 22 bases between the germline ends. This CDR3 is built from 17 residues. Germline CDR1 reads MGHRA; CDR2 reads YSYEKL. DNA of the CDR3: TGCGCCAGCAGCCAATTTAACGGACAGACAAGAATTGATGGCTACACCTTC. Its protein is CASSQFNGQTRIDGYTF.

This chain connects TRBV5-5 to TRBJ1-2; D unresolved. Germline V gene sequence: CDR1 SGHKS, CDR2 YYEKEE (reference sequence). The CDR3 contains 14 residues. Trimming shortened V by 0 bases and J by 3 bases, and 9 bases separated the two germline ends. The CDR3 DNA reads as TGTGCCAGCAGCTTGGGAGGCCTCCACTATGGCTACACCTTC. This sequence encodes CASSLGGLHYGYTF.

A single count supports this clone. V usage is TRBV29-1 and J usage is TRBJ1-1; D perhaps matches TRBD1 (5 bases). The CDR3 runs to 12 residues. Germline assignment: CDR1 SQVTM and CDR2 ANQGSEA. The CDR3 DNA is TGCGCAAGCGGGCAGGGTATCACTGAAGCTTTCTTT. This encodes CASGQGITEAFF.

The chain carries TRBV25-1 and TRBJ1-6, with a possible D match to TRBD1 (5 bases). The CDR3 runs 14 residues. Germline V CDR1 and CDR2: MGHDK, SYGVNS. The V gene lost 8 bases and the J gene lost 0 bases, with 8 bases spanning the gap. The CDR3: CASGGGSYNSPLHF. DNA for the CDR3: TGTGCCAGCGGGGGAGGCTCCTATAATTCACCCCTCCACTTT.

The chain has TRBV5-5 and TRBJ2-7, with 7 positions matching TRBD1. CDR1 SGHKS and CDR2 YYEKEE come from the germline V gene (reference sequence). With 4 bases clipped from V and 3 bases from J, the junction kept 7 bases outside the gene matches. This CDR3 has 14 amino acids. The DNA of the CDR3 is TGTGCCAGCAGCGCTACAGGGGTGGACTACGAGCAGTACTTC. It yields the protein CASSATGVDYEQYF.

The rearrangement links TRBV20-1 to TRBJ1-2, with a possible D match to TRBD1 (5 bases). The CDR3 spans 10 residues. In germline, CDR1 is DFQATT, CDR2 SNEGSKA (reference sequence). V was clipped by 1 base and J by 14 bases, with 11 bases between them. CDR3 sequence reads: CSARVQGGTF. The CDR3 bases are TGCAGTGCTAGAGTCCAGGGTGGGACCTTC.

This CDR3 is CATSGGGGSQPQHF. CDR3 nucleotides: TGTGCCACCAGCGGGGGGGGAGGTAGTCAGCCCCAGCATTTT. V gene TRBV15 combines with J gene TRBJ1-5; a possible D gene is TRBD1 (5 bases). Trimming removed 5 bases from V and 6 bases from J, with 14 bases in between. Germline CDR1 LNHNV, CDR2 YYDKDF (reference sequence). The CDR3 length is 14 residues. Full variable domain (outside the CDR3, taken from reference TRBV15 and TRBJ1-5): DAMVIQNPRYQVTQFGKPVTLSCSQTLNHNVMYWYQQKSSQAPKLLFHYYDKDFNNEADTPDNFQSRRPNTSFCFLDIRSPGLGDTAMYLCATSGGGGSQPQHFGDGTRLSIL.

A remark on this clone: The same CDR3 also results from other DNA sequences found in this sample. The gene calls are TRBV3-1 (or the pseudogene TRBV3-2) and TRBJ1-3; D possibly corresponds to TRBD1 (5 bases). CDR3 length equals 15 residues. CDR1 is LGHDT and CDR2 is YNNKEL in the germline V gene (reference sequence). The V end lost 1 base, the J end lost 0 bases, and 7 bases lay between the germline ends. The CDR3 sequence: CASSQGGGSGNTIYF. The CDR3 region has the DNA TGTGCCAGCAGCCAAGGGGGGGGCTCTGGAAACACCATATATTTT.

CDR3 in amino acids: CASSPRGSYNEQFF. CDR3 coding DNA: TGTGCCAGCAGCCCCCGGGGGTCCTACAATGAGCAGTTCTTC. The chain is built from TRBV7-8 and TRBJ2-1; weak D call: TRBD2 (6 bases). In germline, CDR1 is SGHVS, CDR2 FQNEAQ. Trimming took 5 bases from V and 1 from J, leaving 9 bases between them. The CDR3 totals 14 residues.

The CDR3 spells CASSTPGGQGAKYEKLFF. In DNA form, the CDR3 reads TGCGCCAGCAGCACCCCGGGGGGACAGGGGGCGAAGTATGAAAAACTGTTTTTT. This chain joins TRBV4-1 and TRBJ1-4; 12 nucleotides line up with TRBD1. The CDR3 covers 18 residues. Germline V gene lookup returns CDR1 MGHRA and CDR2 YSYEKL. The J segment lost 6 bases and the V segment lost 5 bases, leaving 13 bases of the junction unmatched.

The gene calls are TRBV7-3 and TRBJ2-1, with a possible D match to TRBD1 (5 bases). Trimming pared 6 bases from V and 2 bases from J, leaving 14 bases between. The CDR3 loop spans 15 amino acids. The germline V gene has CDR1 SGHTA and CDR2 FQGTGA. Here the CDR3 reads CASSKGLGAYNEQFF. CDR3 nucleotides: TGTGCCAGCAGTAAGGGGCTAGGGGCCTACAATGAGCAGTTCTTC.

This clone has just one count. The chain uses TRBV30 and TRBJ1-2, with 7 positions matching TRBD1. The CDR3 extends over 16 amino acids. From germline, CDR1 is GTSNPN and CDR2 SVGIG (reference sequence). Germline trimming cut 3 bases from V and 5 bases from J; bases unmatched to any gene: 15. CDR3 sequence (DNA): TGTGCCTGGAGGACCTCTGGGACAGCTAATGTATATGGCTACACCTTC. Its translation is CAWRTSGTANVYGYTF. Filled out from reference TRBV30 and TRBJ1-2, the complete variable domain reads SQTIHQWPATLVQPVGSPLSLECTVEGTSNPNLYWYRQAAGRGLQLLFYSVGIGQISSEVPQNLSASRPQDRQFILSSKKLLLSDSGFYLCAWRTSGTANVYGYTFGSGTRLTVV.

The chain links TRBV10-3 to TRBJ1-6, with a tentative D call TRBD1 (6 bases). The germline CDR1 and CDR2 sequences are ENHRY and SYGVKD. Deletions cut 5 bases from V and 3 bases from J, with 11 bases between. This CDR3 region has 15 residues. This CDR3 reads CAISIRDNYNSPLHF. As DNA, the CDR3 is TGTGCCATCAGTATACGGGACAACTATAATTCACCCCTCCACTTT.

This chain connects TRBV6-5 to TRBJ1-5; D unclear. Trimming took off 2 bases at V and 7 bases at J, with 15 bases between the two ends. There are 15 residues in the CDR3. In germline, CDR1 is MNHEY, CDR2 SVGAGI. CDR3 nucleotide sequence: TGTGCCAGCAGTTACAGCGGCAGTGGCGGGCAGCCCCAGCATTTT. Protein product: CASSYSGSGGQPQHF.

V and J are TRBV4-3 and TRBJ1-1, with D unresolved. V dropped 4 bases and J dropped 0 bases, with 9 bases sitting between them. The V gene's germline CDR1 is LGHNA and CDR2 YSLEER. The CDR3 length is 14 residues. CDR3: CASSRAAMNTEAFF. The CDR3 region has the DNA TGCGCCAGCAGCCGGGCAGCTATGAACACTGAAGCTTTCTTT.

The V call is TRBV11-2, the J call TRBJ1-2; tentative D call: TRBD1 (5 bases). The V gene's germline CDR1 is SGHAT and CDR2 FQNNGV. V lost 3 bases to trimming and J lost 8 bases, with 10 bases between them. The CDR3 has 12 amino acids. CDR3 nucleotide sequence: TGTGCCAGCAGCTTCAGGGCGAGGGGCTACACCTTC. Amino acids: CASSFRARGYTF.

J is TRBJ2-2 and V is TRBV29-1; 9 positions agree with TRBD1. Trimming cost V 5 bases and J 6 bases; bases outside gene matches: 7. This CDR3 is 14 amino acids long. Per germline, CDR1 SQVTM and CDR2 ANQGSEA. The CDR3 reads CSVLGTGRAGELFF. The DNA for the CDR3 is TGCAGCGTTTTGGGGACAGGGAGGGCCGGGGAGCTGTTTTTT.

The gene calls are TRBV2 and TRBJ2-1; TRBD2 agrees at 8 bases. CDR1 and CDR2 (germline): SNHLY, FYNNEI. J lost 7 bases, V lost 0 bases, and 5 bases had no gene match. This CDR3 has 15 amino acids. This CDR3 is CASSEARTSWNEQFF. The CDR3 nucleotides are TGTGCCAGCAGTGAAGCTCGGACTAGCTGGAATGAGCAGTTCTTC.

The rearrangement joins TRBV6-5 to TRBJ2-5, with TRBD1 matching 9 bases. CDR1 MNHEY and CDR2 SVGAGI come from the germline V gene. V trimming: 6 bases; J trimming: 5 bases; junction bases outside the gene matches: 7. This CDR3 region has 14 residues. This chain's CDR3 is CASRRGQGRETQYF. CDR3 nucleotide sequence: TGTGCCAGCAGAAGGGGACAGGGAAGGGAGACCCAGTACTTC.

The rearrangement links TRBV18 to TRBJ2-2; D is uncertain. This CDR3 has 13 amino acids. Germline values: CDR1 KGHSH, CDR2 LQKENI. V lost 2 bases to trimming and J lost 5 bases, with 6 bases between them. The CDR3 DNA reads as TGTGCCAGCTCACCAGCGAGGACCGGGGAGCTGTTTTTT. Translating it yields CASSPARTGELFF.

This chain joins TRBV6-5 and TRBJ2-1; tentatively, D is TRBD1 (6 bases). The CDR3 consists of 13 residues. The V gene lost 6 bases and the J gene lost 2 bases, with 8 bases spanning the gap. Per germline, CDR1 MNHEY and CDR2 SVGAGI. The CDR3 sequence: CASSRGPYNEQFF. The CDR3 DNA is TGTGCCAGCAGCAGGGGCCCCTACAATGAGCAGTTCTTC.

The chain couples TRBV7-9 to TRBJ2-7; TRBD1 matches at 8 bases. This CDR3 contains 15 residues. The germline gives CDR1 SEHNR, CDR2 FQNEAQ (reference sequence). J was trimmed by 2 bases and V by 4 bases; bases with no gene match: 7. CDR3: CASSSTRQGTYEQYF. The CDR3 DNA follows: TGTGCCAGCAGCTCAACACGACAGGGGACCTACGAGCAGTACTTC.

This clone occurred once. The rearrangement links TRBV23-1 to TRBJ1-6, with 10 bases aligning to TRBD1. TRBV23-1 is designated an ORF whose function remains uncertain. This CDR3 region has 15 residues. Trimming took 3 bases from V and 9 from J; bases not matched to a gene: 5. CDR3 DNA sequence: TGCGCCAGCAGTCATCCGGGACAGGGGTGTTCACCCCTCCACTTT. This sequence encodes CASSHPGQGCSPLHF.

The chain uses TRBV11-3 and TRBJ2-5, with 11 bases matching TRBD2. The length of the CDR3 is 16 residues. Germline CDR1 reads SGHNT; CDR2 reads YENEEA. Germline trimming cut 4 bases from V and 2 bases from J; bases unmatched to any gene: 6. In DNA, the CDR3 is TGTGCCAGCAGCTACGGACTAGCGGGCGTTCAAGAGACCCAGTACTTC. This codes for CASSYGLAGVQETQYF.

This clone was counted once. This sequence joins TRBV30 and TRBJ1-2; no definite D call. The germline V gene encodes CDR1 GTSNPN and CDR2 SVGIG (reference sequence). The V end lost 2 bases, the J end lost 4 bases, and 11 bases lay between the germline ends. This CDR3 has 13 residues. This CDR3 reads CAWSPRILYGYTF. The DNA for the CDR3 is TGTGCCTGGAGTCCCAGGATCCTCTATGGCTACACCTTC.

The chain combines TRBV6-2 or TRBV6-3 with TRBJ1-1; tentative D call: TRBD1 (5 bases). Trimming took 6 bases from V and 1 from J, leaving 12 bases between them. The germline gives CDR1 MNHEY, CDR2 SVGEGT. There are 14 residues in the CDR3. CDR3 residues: CASSPGDRNTEAFF. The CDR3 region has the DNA TGTGCCAGCAGCCCTGGTGACAGGAACACTGAAGCTTTCTTT.

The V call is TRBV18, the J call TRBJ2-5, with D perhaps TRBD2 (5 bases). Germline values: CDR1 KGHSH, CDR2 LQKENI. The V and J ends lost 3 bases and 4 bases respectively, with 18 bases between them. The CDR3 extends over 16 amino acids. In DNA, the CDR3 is TGTGCCAGCTCACCGACTAAAGACCATGGGCGAGAGACCCAGTACTTC. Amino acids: CASSPTKDHGRETQYF.